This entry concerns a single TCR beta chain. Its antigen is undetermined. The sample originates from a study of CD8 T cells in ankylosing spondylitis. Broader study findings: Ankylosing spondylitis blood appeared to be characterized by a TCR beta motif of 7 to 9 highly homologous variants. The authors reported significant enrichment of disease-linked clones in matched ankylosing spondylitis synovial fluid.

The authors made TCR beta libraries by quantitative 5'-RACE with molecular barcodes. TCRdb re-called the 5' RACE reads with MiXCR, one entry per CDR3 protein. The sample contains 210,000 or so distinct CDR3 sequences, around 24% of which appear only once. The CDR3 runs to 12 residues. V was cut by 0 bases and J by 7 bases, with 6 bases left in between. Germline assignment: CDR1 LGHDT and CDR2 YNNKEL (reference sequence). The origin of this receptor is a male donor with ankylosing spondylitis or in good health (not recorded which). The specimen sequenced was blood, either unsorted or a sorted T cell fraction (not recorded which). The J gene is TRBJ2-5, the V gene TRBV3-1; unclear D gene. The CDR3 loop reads CASSQDRRTQYF. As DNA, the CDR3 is TGTGCCAGCAGCCAAGATAGGAGGACCCAGTACTTC.